Listed here are 15 T cell receptor beta chains from one sample, sequenced in a study of blood T cell dynamics during melanoma immunotherapy. Sequenced by immunoSEQ multiplex PCR; TCRdb stores in-frame clones only, minus some. The sample lists 17,000 or so clones, around 83% occurring once. The time point was: pre-treatment baseline. Sequencing used blood, obtained from a patient treated with checkpoint blockade. The receptors originated from a human donor with melanoma.

The chain couples TRBV7-2 to TRBJ2-1, with 8 bases identical to TRBD1. V gave up 6 bases and J gave up 3 bases; unmatched junction bases: 10. The CDR3 covers 16 residues. From germline, CDR1 is SGHTA and CDR2 FQGNSA. This CDR3 reads CASRPKDRDSYNEQFF. The CDR3 DNA reads TGTGCCAGCAGACCAAAGGACAGGGACAGCTACAATGAGCAGTTCTTC.

The gene calls are TRBV5-4 and TRBJ2-5, with no clear D. V was pared by 2 bases and J by 0 bases, with 5 bases between. The CDR3 is made up of 13 amino acids. Germline CDR1 reads SGHNT; CDR2 reads YYREEE (reference sequence). CDR3 nucleotides: TGTGCCAGCAGCTTTGGAAACCAAGAGACCCAGTACTTC. Translating it yields CASSFGNQETQYF.

The chain carries TRBV28 and TRBJ2-7; 12 bases are shared with TRBD2. There are 17 residues in the CDR3. The V gene end was trimmed by 0 bases and the J gene end by 6 bases; junction bases not matched to a gene: 9. Germline V CDR1 and CDR2: MDHEN, SYDVKM. The CDR3 loop reads CASSLWELAGGPGEQYF. The CDR3, as DNA: TGTGCCAGCAGTTTATGGGAGCTAGCGGGAGGGCCGGGCGAGCAGTACTTC.

The genes are TRBV11-2 and TRBJ2-6; 8 nucleotides agree with TRBD1. CDR1 and CDR2 (germline): SGHAT, FQNNGV. The V segment lost 0 bases and the J segment 3 bases; nucleotides outside the gene matches: 10. This CDR3 contains 19 residues. The CDR3 region has the DNA TGTGCCAGCAGCTTAGAGAAGAGGACAGGGTGGTTTGGGGCCAACGTCCTGACTTTC. Its protein product is CASSLEKRTGWFGANVLTF.

The chain is built from TRBV19 and TRBJ2-5; TRBD1 matches 8 bases. The CDR3 length is 13 residues. Trimming removed 6 bases from V and 2 bases from J; junction bases left unmatched: 2. Germline V lookup: CDR1 LNHDA, CDR2 SQIVND (reference sequence). The CDR3 nucleotides read TGTGCCAGTAGCCGGGACAGGCAAGAGACCCAGTACTTC. Protein: CASSRDRQETQYF.

The rearrangement joins TRBV7-8 to TRBJ2-3, with 7 bases identical to TRBD1. V shed 5 bases, J shed 0 bases, and the junction held 5 bases outside the gene matches. This CDR3 has 15 amino acids. Germline loops: CDR1 SGHVS, CDR2 FQNEAQ. The CDR3 DNA reads TGTGCCAGCAGCCCCGGACAGGCCAGCACAGATACGCAGTATTTT. It yields the protein CASSPGQASTDTQYF.

V usage is TRBV4-3 and J usage is TRBJ2-2, with D unresolved. The ends were cut back, 0 bases at V and 2 bases at J, with 1 base in the middle. CDR1 LGHNA and CDR2 YSLEER come from the germline V gene. The CDR3 covers 13 residues. CDR3 DNA: TGCGCCAGCAGCCAAGACAACACCGGGGAGCTGTTTTTT. Protein product: CASSQDNTGELFF.

This sequence joins TRBV11-2 and TRBJ2-1; 9 positions match TRBD2. Losses at the gene ends were 1 base for V and 0 bases for J; bases not matched to a gene: 10. The germline gives CDR1 SGHAT, CDR2 FQNNGV. The CDR3 spans 19 residues. In DNA form, the CDR3 reads TGTGCCAGCAGCTTAGGTCGCAAAATAGCGGGAGCCTCCTACAATGAGCAGTTCTTC. This sequence encodes CASSLGRKIAGASYNEQFF. The complete variable domain, with remaining parts taken from reference TRBV11-2 and TRBJ2-1, reads EAGVAQSPRYKIIEKRQSVAFWCNPISGHATLYWYQQILGQGPKLLIQFQNNGVVDDSQLPKDRFSAERLKGVDSTLKIQPAKLEDSAVYLCASSLGRKIAGASYNEQFFGPGTRLTVL.

In this sample, this clone turned up a few times. This chain links TRBV28 with TRBJ1-2, with TRBD1 as a possible D gene (6 bases). Germline V gene data show CDR1 as MDHEN and CDR2 as SYDVKM. The CDR3 is made up of 12 amino acids. Trimming took 7 bases from V and 6 from J, leaving 12 bases between them. The CDR3 DNA is TGTGCCAGCATTGAAGGACAGAATGGCTACACCTTC. Residues: CASIEGQNGYTF.

The chain is built from TRBV9 and TRBJ2-5; no clear D gene. The CDR3 is 15 amino acids. Germline lookup yields CDR1 SGDLS and CDR2 YYNGEE. V lost 4 bases and J 1 base, leaving 14 bases between the germline ends. CDR3 nucleotide sequence: TGTGCCAGCAGCCCCGGCGCCGGCGCCCAAGAGACCCAGTACTTC. Translating gives CASSPGAGAQETQYF.

The chain employs TRBV28 and TRBJ1-2; D uncertain. Trimming shortened V by 10 bases and J by 1 base, and 10 bases separated the two germline ends. This CDR3 comprises 12 residues. Germline CDR1 reads MDHEN; CDR2 reads SYDVKM. The CDR3 sequence is CAIQPDNYGYTF. The DNA of the CDR3 is TGTGCCATCCAACCAGATAACTATGGCTACACCTTC.

V gene TRBV5-1 combines with J gene TRBJ2-5; 7 positions match TRBD2. CDR1 SGHRS and CDR2 YFSETQ come from the germline V gene. V lost 1 base and J lost 5; bases outside the gene matches: 8. The CDR3 is made up of 15 amino acids. The CDR3 DNA follows: TGCGCCAGCAGCTTGTGGGGAGGGTCGGGGGAGACCCAGTACTTC. The encoded protein is CASSLWGGSGETQYF. The complete variable domain, with remaining parts taken from reference TRBV5-1 and TRBJ2-5, reads KAGVTQTPRYLIKTRGQQVTLSCSPISGHRSVSWYQQTPGQGLQFLFEYFSETQRNKGNFPGRFSGRQFSNSRSEMNVSTLELGDSALYLCASSLWGGSGETQYFGPGTRLLVL.

This clone is a singleton in its sample. DNA of the CDR3: TGCGCCAGCAGCCAAGAGGAGAGGCGGTATAGCACAGATACGCAGTATTTT. The encoded protein is CASSQEERRYSTDTQYF. The chain employs TRBV4-3 and TRBJ2-3; the D is unclear. Deletions cut 0 bases from V and 0 bases from J, with 13 bases between. The CDR3 totals 17 residues. Per the germline V gene, CDR1 is LGHNA and CDR2 is YSLEER.

This clone came up a few times. The chain carries TRBV9 and TRBJ1-1; a possible D gene is TRBD1 (5 bases). The CDR3 is 15 residues long. Germline lookup yields CDR1 SGDLS and CDR2 YYNGEE. With 0 bases removed from V and 4 bases from J, the gap between germline ends came to 13 bases. CDR3 in amino acids: CASSVDGRESTEAFF. The CDR3 region has the DNA TGTGCCAGCAGCGTAGATGGCAGGGAGAGCACTGAAGCTTTCTTT.

This chain links TRBV29-1 with TRBJ2-1; D is perhaps TRBD1 (5 bases). Germline V CDR1 and CDR2: SQVTM, ANQGSEA. This CDR3 region has 16 residues. V lost 0 bases, J lost 5 bases, and 17 bases lay in between. The CDR3 reads CSVEDIVRQTNNEQFF. CDR3 coding DNA: TGCAGCGTTGAAGATATTGTGAGACAGACAAACAATGAGCAGTTCTTC.